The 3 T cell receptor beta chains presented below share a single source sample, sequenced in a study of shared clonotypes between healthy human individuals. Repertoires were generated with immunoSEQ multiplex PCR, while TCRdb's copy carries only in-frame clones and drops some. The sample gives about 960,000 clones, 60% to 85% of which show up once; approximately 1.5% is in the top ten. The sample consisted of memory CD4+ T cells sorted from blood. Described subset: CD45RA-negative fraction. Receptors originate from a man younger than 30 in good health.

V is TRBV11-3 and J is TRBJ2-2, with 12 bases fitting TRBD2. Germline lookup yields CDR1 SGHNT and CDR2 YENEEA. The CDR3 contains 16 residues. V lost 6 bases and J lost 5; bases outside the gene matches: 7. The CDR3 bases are TGTGCCAGCAGTCCGACGACTAGCGGGGGAACCGGGGAGCTGTTTTTT. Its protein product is CASSPTTSGGTGELFF.

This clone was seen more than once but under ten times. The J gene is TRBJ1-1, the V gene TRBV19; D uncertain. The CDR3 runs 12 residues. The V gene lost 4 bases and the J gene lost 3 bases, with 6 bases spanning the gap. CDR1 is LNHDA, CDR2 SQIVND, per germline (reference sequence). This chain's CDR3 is CASSTRYTEAFF. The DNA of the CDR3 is TGTGCCAGTAGTACCCGGTACACTGAAGCTTTCTTT.

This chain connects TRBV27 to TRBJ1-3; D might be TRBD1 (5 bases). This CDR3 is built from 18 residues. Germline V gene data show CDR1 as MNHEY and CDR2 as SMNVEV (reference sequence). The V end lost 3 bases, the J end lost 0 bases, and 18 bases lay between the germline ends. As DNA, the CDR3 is TGTGCCAGCAGTTTGACGTGGACTGGGGGGTCCTCTGGAAACACCATATATTTT. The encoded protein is CASSLTWTGGSSGNTIYF.